This entry is about one T cell receptor (beta chain). Its cognate antigen is unknown. Generated by immunoSEQ multiplex PCR, the TCRdb table keeps only in-frame clones and is missing some. The sample lists roughly 140,000 clones; about 87% were seen once. The source of the sample is a study of T cell responses to AZD1222 COVID-19 vaccine. Findings and caveats of the study: All repertoire sampling was performed exclusively after the peak T cell response.

CDR3 size: 14 residues. V lost 1 base and J lost 9; bases outside the gene matches: 5. Germline CDR1 reads LGHNA; CDR2 reads YSLEER. This receptor was identified in an adult who received the AZD1222 COVID-19 vaccine. The gene calls are TRBV4-3 and TRBJ2-7; 11 positions match TRBD1. The sequences come from peripheral blood, collected 28 days after the second AZD1222 dose. This CDR3 is CASSQGTGGNTQYF. The CDR3 DNA follows: TGCGCCAGCAGCCAAGGGACAGGGGGCAATACGCAGTACTTC.